A single sample gave rise to the 21 T cell receptor beta chains below, sequenced in a study of OX40 agonist ivuxolimab in advanced cancers. Produced via immunoSEQ multiplex PCR; TCRdb's table is partial and in-frame only. The sample carries more than 20,000 clones, 90% to 95% recorded once. The material sequenced was CD4+ or CD8+ T cells sorted from blood, taken in a trial of the OX40 agonist ivuxolimab. The receptors come from an adult with an advanced solid tumor such as melanoma, head and neck, liver or kidney cancer.

The V gene is TRBV19, the J gene TRBJ1-2; 7 bases align to TRBD1. V lost 10 bases and J lost 4; bases outside the gene matches: 3. CDR1 is LNHDA, CDR2 SQIVND, per germline (reference sequence). This CDR3 spans 11 amino acids. CDR3 nucleotide sequence: TGTGCCATTGGGACAGCCTATGGCTACACCTTC. Protein product: CAIGTAYGYTF.

Regarding this clone: It may be a read error: a sequence one base away is much more abundant. The chain has TRBV7-6 and TRBJ1-4; D not certain. The CDR3 is made up of 14 amino acids. Germline assignment: CDR1 SGHVS and CDR2 FNYEAQ. The CDR3 region is CVSSRWITNEKLFF. CDR3 nucleotides: TGTGTCAGCAGCCGCTGGATTACTAATGAAAAACTGTTTTTT.

The gene calls are TRBV2 and TRBJ2-1, with D unclear. Germline-derived CDR1 and CDR2 are SNHLY and FYNNEI. V shed 3 bases and J shed 2 bases, with 11 bases lying between them. CDR3 size: 15 residues. The CDR3 protein is CASSDQDGTYNEQFF. The CDR3, as DNA: TGTGCCAGCAGTGACCAGGATGGTACCTACAATGAGCAGTTCTTC.

The CDR3 nucleotides read TGTGCCAGCAGCATTGGGAGCTCCTACAATGAGCAGTTCTTC. Protein: CASSIGSSYNEQFF. This chain links TRBV11-3 with TRBJ2-1; D perhaps matches TRBD2 (5 bases). V lost 5 bases and J 0 bases, leaving 8 bases between the germline ends. The germline V gene encodes CDR1 SGHNT and CDR2 YENEEA. The CDR3 is 14 residues long. The full variable domain, rest sourced from reference TRBV11-3 and TRBJ2-1, is EAGVVQSPRYKIIEKKQPVAFWCNPISGHNTLYWYLQNLGQGPELLIRYENEEAVDDSQLPKDRFSAERLKGVDSTLKIQPAELGDSAVYLCASSIGSSYNEQFFGPGTRLTVL.

This chain links TRBV5-6 with TRBJ1-5; D remains ambiguous. Germline loops: CDR1 SGHDT, CDR2 YYEEEE. V was pared by 0 bases and J by 4 bases, with 8 bases between. The CDR3 sequence is 14 residues long. CDR3 in amino acids: CASSLGSGNQPQHF. CDR3 coding DNA: TGTGCCAGCAGCTTGGGCAGTGGTAATCAGCCCCAGCATTTT.

The J gene is TRBJ1-1, the V gene TRBV2, with 9 bases fitting TRBD1. CDR1 and CDR2 from the germline V gene are SNHLY and FYNNEI. This CDR3 has 15 residues. The junction had 9 bases not matched to a gene; V was cut back by 3 bases and J by 7 bases. The CDR3 sequence: CASSDWGQGDLEAFF. The CDR3 DNA is TGTGCCAGCAGTGATTGGGGACAGGGAGACCTTGAAGCTTTCTTT.

This clone was observed once. Its ends do not fully match the called genes, so a read error is possible. The chain couples TRBV15 to TRBJ2-3; the D gene is possibly TRBD1 (6 bases). The germline gives CDR1 LNHNV, CDR2 YYDKDF (reference sequence). This CDR3 is 15 amino acids long. This CDR3 is CATSKSLGATGTQYF. For the CDR3, the DNA is TGTGCCACCAGCAAGTCATTGGGGGCTACAGGTACGCAGTATTTT.

The V and J genes are TRBV4-2 and TRBJ2-1; the D gene is possibly TRBD2 (5 bases). Germline CDR1 LGHNA, CDR2 YNFKEQ. The germline V and J ends were trimmed by 1 base and 6 bases, with 28 bases remaining between them. The CDR3 has 20 residues. CDR3 nucleotide sequence: TGTGCCAGCAGCCAAGCCCACAGACTCCATGGAGAGCGGCAACTCAATGAGCAGTTCTTC. This gives the protein CASSQAHRLHGERQLNEQFF.

This chain links TRBV14 with TRBJ2-7, with D possibly TRBD2 on 5 matching bases. The CDR3 runs to 14 residues. With 4 bases removed from V and 2 bases from J, the gap between germline ends came to 12 bases. The V gene's germline CDR1 is SGHDN and CDR2 FVKESK. CDR3 coding DNA: TGTGCCAGCAGCCCCCGGGGAGCCGCCTACGAGCAGTACTTC. As protein: CASSPRGAAYEQYF.

This clone was counted once. V is TRBV25-1 and J is TRBJ1-1, with no clear D. The CDR3 contains 14 residues. Germline V CDR1 and CDR2: MGHDK, SYGVNS. V was pared by 6 bases and J by 2 bases, with 13 bases between. The chain's CDR3 is CASSSQTENTEAFF. The CDR3 nucleotides are TGTGCCAGCAGCTCTCAGACCGAAAACACTGAAGCTTTCTTT.

This chain links TRBV9 with TRBJ1-5; 8 bases map to TRBD1. Germline trimming cut 2 bases from V and 2 bases from J; bases unmatched to any gene: 12. CDR3 length: 18 amino acids. Germline V gene sequence: CDR1 SGDLS, CDR2 YYNGEE. CDR3 region: CASSVPRQGWNRNQPQHF. Here the CDR3 DNA reads TGTGCCAGCAGCGTTCCTCGACAGGGGTGGAACCGCAATCAGCCCCAGCATTTT. The whole variable domain, remainder taken from reference TRBV9 and TRBJ1-5, is DSGVTQTPKHLITATGQRVTLRCSPRSGDLSVYWYQQSLDQGLQFLIQYYNGEERAKGNILERFSAQQFPDLHSELNLSSLELGDSALYFCASSVPRQGWNRNQPQHFGDGTRLSIL.

The CDR3 coding sequence is TGTGCCAGCAGCCAACCGGACATACTAGCGGGGAGAGGCTACGAGCAGTACTTC. Encoded protein: CASSQPDILAGRGYEQYF. This chain connects TRBV5-5 to TRBJ2-7, with 10 bases that match TRBD2. V dropped 4 bases and J dropped 3; count of bases not matched to a gene: 16. The CDR3 has 18 amino acids. Germline lookup yields CDR1 SGHKS and CDR2 YYEKEE (reference sequence).

The sample holds a few counts of this clone. The rearrangement joins TRBV11-2 to TRBJ2-3, with 13 bases fitting TRBD2. Germline lookup yields CDR1 SGHAT and CDR2 FQNNGV. V trimming: 5 bases; J trimming: 2 bases; junction bases outside the gene matches: 7. The CDR3 covers 17 residues. The CDR3 nucleotides read TGTGCCAGCAGCGATGGGACTAGCGGGGCCCACACAGATACGCAGTATTTT. Protein sequence: CASSDGTSGAHTDTQYF.

The CDR3 region is CASSSPGQSYEQYF. DNA of the CDR3: TGTGCCAGCAGTTCTCCGGGACAGTCCTACGAGCAGTACTTC. The chain couples TRBV6-5 to TRBJ2-7, with 7 bases aligning to TRBD1. V lost 4 bases and J lost 1; bases outside the gene matches: 4. Per the germline V gene, CDR1 is MNHEY and CDR2 is SVGAGI. The CDR3 has 14 amino acids.

This chain connects TRBV19 to TRBJ2-2, with D hard to call. Germline V gene lookup returns CDR1 LNHDA and CDR2 SQIVND (reference sequence). The length of the CDR3 is 11 residues. V shed 9 bases and J shed 2 bases, with 4 bases lying between them. CDR3: CASDNTGELFF. Written as DNA, the CDR3 is TGTGCCAGCGATAACACCGGGGAGCTGTTTTTT. Drawing the rest from reference TRBV19 and TRBJ2-2, the complete variable domain is DGGITQSPKYLFRKEGQNVTLSCEQNLNHDAMYWYRQDPGQGLRLIYYSQIVNDFQKGDIAEGYSVSREKKESFPLTVTSAQKNPTAFYLCASDNTGELFFGEGSRLTVL.

V is TRBV4-1 and J is TRBJ1-6, with D perhaps TRBD1 (6 bases). Germline CDR1 reads MGHRA; CDR2 reads YSYEKL. The length of the CDR3 is 20 residues. Trimming shortened V by 4 bases and J by 0 bases, and 22 bases separated the two germline ends. The CDR3 sequence is CASSPRGADGGGSYNSPLHF. Written as DNA, the CDR3 is TGCGCCAGCAGCCCGAGGGGGGCCGACGGGGGAGGCTCCTATAATTCACCCCTCCACTTT.

The V and J genes are TRBV25-1 and TRBJ1-6, with unresolved D. Germline lookup yields CDR1 MGHDK and CDR2 SYGVNS. There are 12 residues in the CDR3. Trimming removed 4 bases from V and 10 bases from J, with 8 bases in between. The CDR3 reads CASSGPGSPLHF. DNA for the CDR3: TGTGCCAGCAGTGGCCCCGGATCACCCCTCCACTTT.

This chain uses TRBV29-1 with TRBJ1-2; D ambiguous. Trimming removed 4 bases at V and 7 bases at J, with 10 bases between. Per the germline V gene, CDR1 is SQVTM and CDR2 is ANQGSEA. The CDR3 totals 11 residues. CDR3 region: CSVVIAGGYTF. CDR3 sequence (DNA): TGCAGCGTTGTAATAGCGGGTGGCTACACCTTC.

This chain connects TRBV11-2 to TRBJ2-1; D unclear. There are 14 residues in the CDR3. V dropped 1 base and J dropped 6 bases, with 10 bases sitting between them. Germline V gives CDR1 SGHAT, CDR2 FQNNGV. CDR3 coding DNA: TGTGCCAGCAGCTTAGTGGACGGCGGCAATGAGCAGTTCTTC. Translation gives CASSLVDGGNEQFF.

This chain connects TRBV27 to TRBJ1-6, with 7 bases lining up with TRBD1. The germline V gene has CDR1 MNHEY and CDR2 SMNVEV (reference sequence). V lost 6 bases and J lost 2; bases outside the gene matches: 7. The CDR3 contains 16 residues. The CDR3 loop is CASRSTGTAYNSPLHF. The CDR3 DNA is TGTGCCAGCAGGTCAACCGGGACAGCCTATAATTCACCCCTCCACTTT.

The gene calls are TRBV10-1 and TRBJ2-7; 8 bases are shared with TRBD2. The CDR3 extends over 14 amino acids. The J segment lost 2 bases and the V segment lost 8 bases, leaving 8 bases of the junction unmatched. The germline gives CDR1 WNHNN, CDR2 SYGVQD (reference sequence). The CDR3 spells CASAPGGAAYEQYF. The DNA of the CDR3 is TGCGCCAGCGCGCCCGGGGGGGCGGCCTACGAGCAGTACTTC.